What follows are 4 T cell receptor beta chains derived from one specimen sequenced in a study of response to subunit inactivated influenza vaccine. TCRdb recomputed calls from the RT-PCR reads with MiXCR, one row per CDR3 protein. The sample holds 400,000 to 650,000 distinct CDR3 sequences; more than 7% are singletons and the top ten take around 13%. The specimen comprised PBMCs from blood, sampled less than 25 months after vaccination. These receptors were obtained from a man aged 50 to 75 who received an inactivated influenza vaccine.

This clonotype has ten or more counts. The chain is built from TRBV6-1 and TRBJ1-6; 7 bases agree with TRBD1. CDR3 size: 15 residues. Looked up from germline, CDR1 is MNHNS and CDR2 is SASEGT. Trimming at V came to 9 bases and at J to 7 bases, leaving 12 bases not matched to a gene. The CDR3 loop is CASALTGTVNSPLHF. The DNA of the CDR3 is TGTGCCAGTGCCTTAACCGGGACAGTAAATTCACCCCTCCACTTT.

This clonotype was observed at least ten times. This sequence joins TRBV29-1 and TRBJ2-7; 7 nucleotides line up with TRBD1. The CDR3 is 13 amino acids. After removal of 5 bases from V and 0 bases from J, the junction contained 4 bases not matched to a gene. Germline V gene data show CDR1 as SQVTM and CDR2 as ANQGSEA. CDR3 sequence (DNA): TGCAGCGTTTCGGGACAGAACTCCTACGAGCAGTACTTC. It codes for CSVSGQNSYEQYF.

This clonotype came up a few times. The gene calls are TRBV28 and TRBJ1-2; possibly TRBD1 for D (5 bases). CDR3 length: 14 amino acids. The V gene lost 1 base and the J gene lost 4 bases, with 10 bases spanning the gap. In germline, CDR1 is MDHEN, CDR2 SYDVKM. The CDR3 coding sequence is TGTGCCAGCAGTTTATCCAGGGCCCCCTATGGCTACACCTTC. Residues: CASSLSRAPYGYTF.

This clonotype was picked up a small number of times. This CDR3 is CASSLEPGNYEQYF. The CDR3 DNA reads as TGTGCCAGCAGCTTGGAACCAGGCAACTACGAGCAGTACTTC. J is TRBJ2-7 and V is TRBV5-4; D uncertain. The CDR3 is 14 amino acids. V was shortened by 0 bases and J by 3 bases, with 10 bases between the two germline ends. Germline lookup yields CDR1 SGHNT and CDR2 YYREEE (reference sequence).